These 30 T cell receptor beta chains came from one sample sequenced in a study of T-cell reconstitution after alpha-beta-depleted transplantation in children. Unique molecular identifiers were incorporated into the prepared TCRbeta library. TCRdb re-called the PCR reads with MiXCR, one entry per CDR3 protein. The sample has about 610,000 distinct CDR3 sequences, about 10% seen once. Source: PBMCs from the stem cell graft donor, taken from the stem cell graft. The receptors come from a human donor who donated a stem cell graft to a child with acute myeloid leukemia.

This clonotype was found a few times. The V call is TRBV5-1, the J call TRBJ2-1; 7 bases align to TRBD1. The CDR3 runs to 15 residues. Per the germline V gene, CDR1 is SGHRS and CDR2 is YFSETQ. J lost 2 bases, V lost 5 bases, and 7 bases had no gene match. CDR3 DNA: TGCGCCAGCAGAATAGGGGGCAATACCTACAATGAGCAGTTCTTC. Amino acids: CASRIGGNTYNEQFF.

In this sample, this clonotype turned up many times. The chain recombines TRBV20-1 with TRBJ2-3; 7 nucleotides line up with TRBD2. The CDR3 is made up of 15 amino acids. Trimming cost V 5 bases and J 4 bases; bases outside gene matches: 12. In germline, CDR1 is DFQATT, CDR2 SNEGSKA (reference sequence). CDR3 residues: CSAPPVGRAPDTQYF. CDR3 coding DNA: TGCAGTGCTCCCCCCGTGGGGAGGGCCCCAGATACGCAGTATTTT.

In its sample, this clonotype was seen a few times. The J gene is TRBJ1-4, the V gene TRBV15, with D perhaps TRBD1 (6 bases). This CDR3 has 16 amino acids. V was pared by 0 bases and J by 4 bases, with 12 bases between. The germline gives CDR1 LNHNV, CDR2 YYDKDF (reference sequence). This chain's CDR3 is CATSRDNRAHNEKLFF. The CDR3 bases are TGTGCCACCAGCAGAGATAACAGGGCTCATAATGAAAAACTGTTTTTT. Full variable domain (missing parts from reference TRBV15 and TRBJ1-4): DAMVIQNPRYQVTQFGKPVTLSCSQTLNHNVMYWYQQKSSQAPKLLFHYYDKDFNNEADTPDNFQSRRPNTSFCFLDIRSPGLGDTAMYLCATSRDNRAHNEKLFFGSGTQLSVL.

There are many counts of this clonotype. This chain joins TRBV12-3 or TRBV12-4 and TRBJ2-7; a possible D gene is TRBD1 (5 bases). V was pared by 3 bases and J by 2 bases, with 11 bases between. This CDR3 is built from 14 residues. The CDR3 DNA is TGTGCCAGCAGTTTCCAGACAGCTGCCTACGAGCAGTACTTC. Protein: CASSFQTAAYEQYF.

This clonotype was observed a few times. The chain is built from TRBV12-3 or TRBV12-4 and TRBJ2-7; D is undetermined. Trimming shortened V by 5 bases and J by 3 bases, and 14 bases separated the two germline ends. The CDR3 totals 14 residues. This CDR3 is CASSPITPSYEQYF. DNA of the CDR3: TGTGCCAGCAGTCCCATTACCCCTAGCTACGAGCAGTACTTC.

This clonotype was observed many times. The gene calls are TRBV29-1 and TRBJ2-7; D is unresolved. Looked up from germline, CDR1 is SQVTM and CDR2 is ANQGSEA. This CDR3 has 13 residues. Trimming pared 7 bases from V and 7 bases from J, leaving 20 bases between. The DNA for the CDR3 is TGCAGCGCCCTTAGGCAGGAACTGGGGGAGCAGTACTTC. It encodes CSALRQELGEQYF.

The chain employs TRBV20-1 and TRBJ1-2; 7 bases are shared with TRBD1. Germline V gene lookup returns CDR1 DFQATT and CDR2 SNEGSKA (reference sequence). V was clipped by 3 bases and J by 9 bases; unmatched bases: 10. The CDR3 spans 13 residues. The CDR3 nucleotides are TGCAGTGCTAGGGACGACAGGGAAGCCCGCTACACCTTC. Protein product: CSARDDREARYTF.

CDR3 protein: CASSQDPGGFNTEAFF. CDR3 nucleotides: TGCGCCAGCAGCCAAGATCCAGGGGGATTCAACACTGAAGCTTTCTTT. V gene TRBV4-3 combines with J gene TRBJ1-1; 7 positions match TRBD1. V lost 0 bases and J lost 2; bases outside the gene matches: 6. Germline V CDR1 and CDR2: LGHNA, YSLEER. CDR3 length equals 16 residues.

The chain combines TRBV20-1 with TRBJ1-2; no clear D. V was trimmed by 0 bases and J by 0 bases, leaving 11 bases between them. This CDR3 has 15 amino acids. CDR1 DFQATT and CDR2 SNEGSKA come from the germline V gene (reference sequence). CDR3 in amino acids: CSARDRRTSNYGYTF. The CDR3 DNA follows: TGCAGTGCTAGAGATCGGCGGACTTCTAACTATGGCTACACCTTC.

The chain joins TRBV14 to TRBJ2-1; D is unclear. CDR1 and CDR2 from the germline V gene are SGHDN and FVKESK. The CDR3 loop spans 11 amino acids. The V gene lost 0 bases and the J gene lost 10 bases, with 4 bases spanning the gap. CDR3 loop: CASSQEREQFF. The CDR3 DNA reads as TGTGCCAGCAGCCAAGAACGGGAGCAGTTCTTC.

This clonotype has only a few counts. The V and J genes are TRBV6-5 and TRBJ1-4; D perhaps matches TRBD1 (6 bases). V was trimmed by 4 bases and J by 5 bases, leaving 11 bases between them. The germline V gene encodes CDR1 MNHEY and CDR2 SVGAGI. The CDR3 is made up of 14 amino acids. The CDR3 region is CASSLGGVNEKLFF. The CDR3 DNA reads TGTGCCAGCAGTTTGGGGGGCGTGAATGAAAAACTGTTTTTT.

The chain couples TRBV20-1 to TRBJ1-1; the match to TRBD1 covers 8 bases. Unmatched junction bases numbered 5, after V lost 1 base and J lost 1 base. Germline loops: CDR1 DFQATT, CDR2 SNEGSKA (reference sequence). CDR3 length equals 15 residues. CDR3: CSARARDRQNTEAFF. The DNA for the CDR3 is TGCAGTGCTAGAGCCAGGGACAGGCAGAACACTGAAGCTTTCTTT.

This clonotype was counted between two and nine times. The V and J genes are TRBV30 and TRBJ2-1; 10 positions agree with TRBD1. This CDR3 has 18 amino acids. V shed 1 base, J shed 2 bases, and the junction held 11 bases outside the gene matches. Germline V gene sequence: CDR1 GTSNPN, CDR2 SVGIG (reference sequence). The DNA for the CDR3 is TGTGCCTGGAGTGGTGGGACAGGGGCATCGAGGGCCTACAATGAGCAGTTCTTC. It translates to CAWSGGTGASRAYNEQFF.

There are a few counts of this clonotype. The V gene is TRBV20-1, the J gene TRBJ2-3; TRBD2 agrees at 7 bases. The CDR3 is 14 amino acids. Unmatched junction bases numbered 5, after V lost 1 base and J lost 4 bases. In germline, CDR1 is DFQATT, CDR2 SNEGSKA (reference sequence). CDR3 amino acids: CSARAGGVSDTQYF. Written as DNA, the CDR3 is TGCAGTGCTAGAGCGGGAGGTGTATCAGATACGCAGTATTTT.

This clonotype showed up many times. The genes are TRBV7-8 and TRBJ2-1; D not certain. Germline assignment: CDR1 SGHVS and CDR2 FQNEAQ. Trimming left V 1 base short and J 10 bases short, with 14 bases between. CDR3 size: 14 residues. In DNA form, the CDR3 reads TGTGCCAGCAGCTTAGAATCTCAAGGTGGGGAGCAGTTCTTC. Translated: CASSLESQGGEQFF.

This clonotype was recorded at least ten times. This chain joins TRBV28 and TRBJ2-3; D is possibly TRBD2 (5 bases). From germline, CDR1 is MDHEN and CDR2 SYDVKM. The CDR3 consists of 17 residues. The V end was cut by 4 bases, the J end by 1 base, with 18 bases between. CDR3 bases: TGTGCCAGCAGTTCGGTCCCTTCTAGCCGACGCACAGATACGCAGTATTTT. Protein product: CASSSVPSSRRTDTQYF.

In its sample, this clonotype was seen a few times. The gene calls are TRBV6-5 and TRBJ2-7, with D unclear. The germline V gene has CDR1 MNHEY and CDR2 SVGAGI. V lost 6 bases to trimming and J lost 9 bases, with 12 bases between them. The CDR3 extends over 11 amino acids. The CDR3 DNA follows: TGTGCCAGCAGAAAAACCGGGTCGCAGTACTTC. Translated: CASRKTGSQYF.

At least ten counts were recorded for this clonotype. This CDR3 is CASSLISGSLDTQYF. The CDR3 nucleotides are TGTGCCAGCAGCTTAATTAGCGGGAGCCTAGATACGCAGTATTTT. The chain uses TRBV7-3 and TRBJ2-3; 9 bases match TRBD2. J was trimmed by 5 bases and V by 1 base; bases with no gene match: 4. This CDR3 contains 15 residues. CDR1 is SGHTA and CDR2 is FQGTGA in the germline V gene.

This clonotype turned up a few times. This chain joins TRBV20-1 and TRBJ2-7; the match to TRBD2 covers 9 bases. Germline V gives CDR1 DFQATT, CDR2 SNEGSKA (reference sequence). The length of the CDR3 is 15 residues. The ends lost 5 bases at V and 0 bases at J; junction bases unmatched: 8. The CDR3 loop reads CSAPQSGRNSYEQYF. Written as DNA, the CDR3 is TGCAGTGCTCCCCAGAGCGGGAGGAACTCCTACGAGCAGTACTTC.

This clonotype has more than one count but fewer than ten. The chain couples TRBV5-1 to TRBJ2-3, with D maybe TRBD2 (6 bases). Germline V gene data show CDR1 as SGHRS and CDR2 as YFSETQ. The CDR3 is made up of 14 amino acids. The V gene lost 7 bases and the J gene lost 5 bases, with 17 bases spanning the gap. The CDR3 loop reads CASGGTGELDTQYF. CDR3 DNA sequence: TGCGCCAGCGGCGGGACCGGAGAACTAGATACGCAGTATTTT.

This clonotype has more than one count but fewer than ten. The V call is TRBV5-1, the J call TRBJ2-2; no definite D call. V lost 4 bases and J 4 bases, leaving 5 bases between the germline ends. The CDR3 totals 12 residues. The germline V gene has CDR1 SGHRS and CDR2 YFSETQ. The CDR3 loop is CASSTPTGELFF. DNA of the CDR3: TGCGCCAGCAGCACCCCCACCGGGGAGCTGTTTTTT.

The chain recombines TRBV27 with TRBJ2-3; no clear D gene. Germline CDR1 and CDR2: MNHEY and SMNVEV (reference sequence). V dropped 3 bases and J dropped 5 bases, with 12 bases sitting between them. This CDR3 comprises 14 residues. CDR3 nucleotides: TGTGCCAGCAGTTTCGGGCAGGATGAAGATACGCAGTATTTT. Translating gives CASSFGQDEDTQYF.

This clonotype was seen ten or more times. The V and J genes are TRBV20-1 and TRBJ2-7; tentatively, D is TRBD2 (6 bases). Germline CDR1 reads DFQATT; CDR2 reads SNEGSKA (reference sequence). V was cut by 3 bases and J by 0 bases, with 12 bases left in between. This CDR3 is built from 14 residues. CDR3: CSASTAGYSYEQYF. The CDR3 DNA sequence: TGCAGTGCTAGTACCGCGGGATACTCCTACGAGCAGTACTTC.

This chain joins TRBV11-2 and TRBJ1-4; TRBD1 agrees at 7 bases. The ends lost 4 bases at V and 7 bases at J; junction bases unmatched: 12. The CDR3 length is 16 residues. Germline V lookup: CDR1 SGHAT, CDR2 FQNNGV. CDR3 sequence: CASSSLQGKLGEKLFF. CDR3 DNA: TGTGCCAGCAGCTCCCTACAGGGGAAATTAGGTGAAAAACTGTTTTTT.

This clonotype was recorded many times. J is TRBJ2-1 and V is TRBV29-1; 9 nucleotides align to TRBD1. This CDR3 is built from 14 residues. V lost 4 bases, J lost 5 bases, and 6 bases stayed unmatched. Germline-derived CDR1 and CDR2 are SQVTM and ANQGSEA. The CDR3 DNA is TGCAGCGTTGGAGCCGGGACAGGGAACAATGAGCAGTTCTTC. It codes for CSVGAGTGNNEQFF.

This clonotype was observed at least ten times. This CDR3 is CASSPRGGNTEAFF. The DNA for the CDR3 is TGTGCCAGCAGTCCGAGGGGGGGCAACACTGAAGCTTTCTTT. The chain has TRBV12-3 or TRBV12-4 and TRBJ1-1, with D possibly being TRBD1 (6 bases). Trimming stripped 5 bases from V and 2 bases from J, with 12 bases between. The CDR3 contains 14 residues.

V is TRBV20-1 and J is TRBJ1-1, with TRBD1 as a possible D gene (6 bases). The germline V and J ends were trimmed by 2 bases and 0 bases, with 22 bases remaining between them. The CDR3 spans 18 residues. Germline CDR1 and CDR2: DFQATT and SNEGSKA (reference sequence). The CDR3 spells CSARRGGGGPSMNTEAFF. CDR3 nucleotide sequence: TGCAGTGCTAGACGAGGAGGCGGGGGGCCCAGCATGAACACTGAAGCTTTCTTT.

The chain couples TRBV11-2 to TRBJ1-1; a possible D gene is TRBD1 (5 bases). V dropped 1 base and J dropped 4 bases, with 16 bases sitting between them. The CDR3 is 16 amino acids. Per germline, CDR1 SGHAT and CDR2 FQNNGV. CDR3 in DNA: TGTGCCAGCAGCTTAGTATTGGGGGGAAGGAGCACTGAAGCTTTCTTT. This encodes CASSLVLGGRSTEAFF.

The J gene is TRBJ2-2, the V gene TRBV30; no reliable D call. The CDR3 consists of 14 residues. The germline V and J ends were trimmed by 1 base and 0 bases, with 6 bases remaining between them. Germline V lookup: CDR1 GTSNPN, CDR2 SVGIG (reference sequence). CDR3 DNA: TGTGCCTGGAGTGAAGGTGCGAACACCGGGGAGCTGTTTTTT. It encodes CAWSEGANTGELFF.

V is TRBV30 and J is TRBJ2-2; the D gene is possibly TRBD1 (5 bases). V dropped 5 bases and J dropped 3 bases, with 7 bases sitting between them. CDR1 is GTSNPN, CDR2 SVGIG, per germline (reference sequence). The CDR3 runs 12 residues. CDR3 in amino acids: CAWQGYTGELFF. Here the CDR3 DNA reads TGTGCCTGGCAGGGATACACCGGGGAGCTGTTTTTT.